This is a list of T cell receptor beta chains from one sample in a study of T cell changes during pregnancy in multiple sclerosis. The data were produced by immunoSEQ multiplex PCR, yet TCRdb's version contains in-frame clones alone and is incomplete. This table has about 46,000 clones, roughly 93% appearing once. The sequencing here drew on CD8+ T cells from peripheral blood mononuclear cells, taken after pregnancy. The receptor source for this set is a female donor with multiple sclerosis, enrolled in a pregnancy study. CDR3s include the opening cysteine and the closing phenylalanine or tryptophan. Fields, in order: clone size, V gene, D gene, J gene, CDR3 DNA, CDR3 protein. A D gene is named only where the DNA matches it firmly. Some rows have no size entry. The others give once, few or many, or a class for an expanded clone.

clone_size: -; v_call: TRBV15; d_call: -; j_call: TRBJ2-1; cdr3_nt: TGTGCCACCAGCAGAGATAAGGTTGACATAAGAACCTACAATGAGCAGTTCTTC; cdr3_aa: CATSRDKVDIRTYNEQFF
clone_size: -; v_call: TRBV27; d_call: -; j_call: TRBJ2-7; cdr3_nt: TGTGCCAGCAGTTTATTAGGAGGATACGAGCAGTACTTC; cdr3_aa: CASSLLGGYEQYF
clone_size: -; v_call: TRBV27; d_call: TRBD1; j_call: TRBJ2-1; cdr3_nt: TGTGCCAGCAGTCCTTTGGGACAGGGATACAATGAGCAGTTCTTC; cdr3_aa: CASSPLGQGYNEQFF
clone_size: -; v_call: TRBV7-9; d_call: -; j_call: TRBJ2-5; cdr3_nt: TGTGCCAGCAGCACCGCTGGACCGAAGGACGAAGGGAGGGAGACCCAGTACTTC; cdr3_aa: CASSTAGPKDEGRETQYF
clone_size: -; v_call: TRBV28; d_call: TRBD2; j_call: TRBJ2-1; cdr3_nt: TGTGCCAGCAGTTCTATTAAGGGACTAGCGGGAGTCACCTACAATGAGCAGTTCTTC; cdr3_aa: CASSSIKGLAGVTYNEQFF
clone_size: -; v_call: TRBV27; d_call: -; j_call: TRBJ1-1; cdr3_nt: TGTGCCAGCAGTTTATTCGGGGGTGATACTGAAGCTTTCTTT; cdr3_aa: CASSLFGGDTEAFF
clone_size: once; v_call: TRBV27; d_call: TRBD1; j_call: TRBJ2-6; cdr3_nt: TGTGCCACCGGACAGGGGGTCTTCGGGGCCAACGTCCTGACTTTC; cdr3_aa: CATGQGVFGANVLTF
clone_size: -; v_call: TRBV4-2; d_call: TRBD1; j_call: TRBJ1-1; cdr3_nt: TGTGCCAGCAGCCAAGTGGGAACAGGGGGCACGATGAACACTGAAGCTTTCTTT; cdr3_aa: CASSQVGTGGTMNTEAFF
clone_size: once; v_call: TRBV13; d_call: TRBD2; j_call: TRBJ2-3; cdr3_nt: TGTGCCAGCAGCTTCCGAGTTGGGATGCGGGAGATTGGTACAGATACGCAGTATTTT; cdr3_aa: CASSFRVGMREIGTDTQYF
clone_size: -; v_call: TRBV12-5; d_call: -; j_call: TRBJ2-7; cdr3_nt: TGTGCTAGTGGTTTGGCCCAGACAGTTTTAGGACCTGGAGCCTACGAGCAGTACTTC; cdr3_aa: CASGLAQTVLGPGAYEQYF
clone_size: -; v_call: TRBV7-9; d_call: TRBD2; j_call: TRBJ2-2; cdr3_nt: TGTGCCAGCAGCTACCGGGAGGGCCAATCCGGGGAGCTGTTTTTT; cdr3_aa: CASSYREGQSGELFF
clone_size: -; v_call: TRBV25-1; d_call: -; j_call: TRBJ1-4; cdr3_nt: TGTGCCAGCGGCCCCGGGGGAACAACTAATGAAAAACTGTTTTTT; cdr3_aa: CASGPGGTTNEKLFF
clone_size: -; v_call: TRBV5-4; d_call: TRBD1; j_call: TRBJ2-3; cdr3_nt: TGTGCCAGCAGCTTTTTAGGACAGGGGGCGCATCACACCACAGATACGCAGTATTTT; cdr3_aa: CASSFLGQGAHHTTDTQYF
clone_size: -; v_call: TRBV7-9; d_call: TRBD2; j_call: TRBJ2-5; cdr3_nt: TGTGCCAGCAGCCATGTTGGGGGCGGGGGGATCCAAGAGACCCAGTACTTC; cdr3_aa: CASSHVGGGGIQETQYF
clone_size: -; v_call: TRBV27; d_call: -; j_call: TRBJ2-5; cdr3_nt: TGTGCCAGCAAGGGGAACGGCCAAGAGACCCAGTACTTC; cdr3_aa: CASKGNGQETQYF
clone_size: -; v_call: TRBV29-1; d_call: TRBD1; j_call: TRBJ1-1; cdr3_nt: TGCAGCGGGACAGGGCTCTCCACTGAAGCTTTCTTT; cdr3_aa: CSGTGLSTEAFF
clone_size: -; v_call: TRBV4-3; d_call: -; j_call: TRBJ1-3; cdr3_nt: TGCGCCAGCAGCCAGTCCAGGACAGATTACTCTGGAAACACCATATATTTT; cdr3_aa: CASSQSRTDYSGNTIYF
clone_size: -; v_call: TRBV4-2; d_call: TRBD1; j_call: TRBJ2-7; cdr3_nt: TGTGCCAGCAGCCAAGAGCTAGGGGGCGGGTACGAGCAGTACTTC; cdr3_aa: CASSQELGGGYEQYF
clone_size: -; v_call: TRBV9; d_call: TRBD1; j_call: TRBJ2-5; cdr3_nt: TGTGCCAGCAGCGGCGACGAGGGACAGAGCTTCCAAGAGACCCAGTACTTC; cdr3_aa: CASSGDEGQSFQETQYF
clone_size: -; v_call: TRBV9; d_call: TRBD2; j_call: TRBJ2-5; cdr3_nt: TGTGCCAGCAGCGTATTCGCGGGGGTTTCCCAAGAGACCCAGTACTTC; cdr3_aa: CASSVFAGVSQETQYF
clone_size: -; v_call: TRBV6-1; d_call: -; j_call: TRBJ2-1; cdr3_nt: TGTGCCAGCAGTGAAGCGGTCGGGGGAGCCTACAATGAGCAGTTCTTC; cdr3_aa: CASSEAVGGAYNEQFF
clone_size: once; v_call: TRBV19; d_call: -; j_call: TRBJ2-2; cdr3_nt: TGTGCCAGTAGTATCACGGGGTTTAGTCGCACCGGGGAGCTGTTTTTT; cdr3_aa: CASSITGFSRTGELFF
clone_size: -; v_call: TRBV2; d_call: -; j_call: TRBJ2-7; cdr3_nt: TGTGCCAGCAGAGACACACCCTACGAGCAGTACTTC; cdr3_aa: CASRDTPYEQYF
clone_size: few; v_call: TRBV6-1; d_call: -; j_call: TRBJ1-5; cdr3_nt: TGTGCCAGCAGTGAAAACTCCCCCCATCAGCCCCAGCATTTT; cdr3_aa: CASSENSPHQPQHF
clone_size: -; v_call: TRBV2; d_call: -; j_call: TRBJ1-1; cdr3_nt: TGTGCCAGCAGGGAAGATTCGGGGGGAGACCTTGGGACTGAAGCTTTCTTT; cdr3_aa: CASREDSGGDLGTEAFF
clone_size: medium-sized; v_call: TRBV6-6; d_call: TRBD1; j_call: TRBJ2-5; cdr3_nt: TGTGCCAGCAGCGTTACAGGGGGACAAGAGACCCAGTACTTC; cdr3_aa: CASSVTGGQETQYF
clone_size: -; v_call: TRBV6-1; d_call: -; j_call: TRBJ2-2; cdr3_nt: TGTGCCAGCAGTGGGCTGAGGGCCGGAGCGAACACCGGGGAGCTGTTTTTT; cdr3_aa: CASSGLRAGANTGELFF
clone_size: -; v_call: TRBV7-9; d_call: TRBD2; j_call: TRBJ2-5; cdr3_nt: TGTGCCAGCAGCTCCCCCCTTACTAGCGCTGGCCAAGAGACCCAGTACTTC; cdr3_aa: CASSSPLTSAGQETQYF
clone_size: -; v_call: TRBV11-2; d_call: TRBD2; j_call: TRBJ2-7; cdr3_nt: TGTGCCAGCAGCTTAGGTAGCGGGGTCTCCTACGAGCAGTACTTC; cdr3_aa: CASSLGSGVSYEQYF
clone_size: -; v_call: TRBV29-1; d_call: -; j_call: TRBJ2-1; cdr3_nt: TGCAGCGTCCCCGCTACCTACAATGAGCAGTTCTTC; cdr3_aa: CSVPATYNEQFF
clone_size: -; v_call: TRBV6-4; d_call: -; j_call: TRBJ2-1; cdr3_nt: TGTGCCAGCAGTGACACTAGTCTGACTAGGATCCATGAGCAGTTCTTC; cdr3_aa: CASSDTSLTRIHEQFF
clone_size: -; v_call: TRBV7-9; d_call: TRBD1; j_call: TRBJ2-1; cdr3_nt: TGTGCCAGCAGCGCTCCCGGGACAGACTCCTACAATGAGCAGTTCTTC; cdr3_aa: CASSAPGTDSYNEQFF
clone_size: -; v_call: TRBV9; d_call: TRBD1; j_call: TRBJ2-7; cdr3_nt: TGTGCCAGCAGCGTCCGGGACAGCGGTTACGAGCAGTACTTC; cdr3_aa: CASSVRDSGYEQYF
clone_size: once; v_call: TRBV27; d_call: TRBD1; j_call: TRBJ2-1; cdr3_nt: TGTGCCAGCAGTTTGGGGACAGTCTACAATGAGCAGTTCTTC; cdr3_aa: CASSLGTVYNEQFF
clone_size: -; v_call: TRBV6-5; d_call: TRBD1; j_call: TRBJ2-5; cdr3_nt: TGTGCCAGCAGCCTGACAGGGGCGCAAGAGACCCAGTACTTC; cdr3_aa: CASSLTGAQETQYF
clone_size: -; v_call: TRBV4-3; d_call: TRBD1; j_call: TRBJ2-7; cdr3_nt: TGCGCCAGCAGCCAAGGGACAGGTGCTGCGTACGAGCAGTACTTC; cdr3_aa: CASSQGTGAAYEQYF
clone_size: -; v_call: TRBV7-9; d_call: -; j_call: TRBJ1-1; cdr3_nt: TGTGCCAGCAGCTCCTCGGGAAACACTGAAGCTTTCTTT; cdr3_aa: CASSSSGNTEAFF
clone_size: -; v_call: TRBV27; d_call: -; j_call: TRBJ1-5; cdr3_nt: TGTGCCACGAAACAGAGTTATAGCAATCAGCCCCAGCATTTT; cdr3_aa: CATKQSYSNQPQHF
clone_size: -; v_call: TRBV4-1; d_call: -; j_call: TRBJ1-1; cdr3_nt: TGCGCCAGCAGCGCCCCGGGGGGCCCTGAAGCTTTCTTT; cdr3_aa: CASSAPGGPEAFF
clone_size: -; v_call: TRBV10-1; d_call: TRBD2; j_call: TRBJ2-2; cdr3_nt: TGCGCCAGCACCAAAACTAGCGGGGGAATTAACACCGGGGAGCTGTTTTTT; cdr3_aa: CASTKTSGGINTGELFF
clone_size: -; v_call: TRBV6-5; d_call: TRBD1; j_call: TRBJ2-1; cdr3_nt: TGTGCCAGCAGTTACCAGGGGGCCTACAATGAGCAGTTCTTC; cdr3_aa: CASSYQGAYNEQFF
clone_size: -; v_call: TRBV9; d_call: -; j_call: TRBJ2-5; cdr3_nt: TGTGCCAGCAGCGTAGGGGGGCTTGAAGAGACCCAGTACTTC; cdr3_aa: CASSVGGLEETQYF
clone_size: -; v_call: TRBV10-2; d_call: -; j_call: TRBJ2-1; cdr3_nt: TGCGCCAGCAGTGACTTACGGGGTTTGTCCTACAATGAGCAGTTCTTC; cdr3_aa: CASSDLRGLSYNEQFF
clone_size: -; v_call: TRBV28; d_call: -; j_call: TRBJ2-3; cdr3_nt: TGTGCCAGCAGGACGGGAGTGAGTGCAGATACGCAGTATTTT; cdr3_aa: CASRTGVSADTQYF
clone_size: -; v_call: TRBV9; d_call: TRBD1; j_call: TRBJ2-3; cdr3_nt: TGTGCCACCGGGACAGGGGCGACAGATACGCAGTATTTT; cdr3_aa: CATGTGATDTQYF
clone_size: -; v_call: TRBV15; d_call: -; j_call: TRBJ2-7; cdr3_nt: TGTGCCACCAGCACGGGATCGGGTGGCTACGAGCAGTACTTC; cdr3_aa: CATSTGSGGYEQYF
clone_size: -; v_call: TRBV27; d_call: TRBD1; j_call: TRBJ2-7; cdr3_nt: TGTGCCAGCAGTCCCTACGGGACAGGTGACTACGAGCAGTACTTC; cdr3_aa: CASSPYGTGDYEQYF
clone_size: -; v_call: TRBV10-2; d_call: -; j_call: TRBJ2-3; cdr3_nt: TGCGCCAGCAGTGAGAGCGGCTTTCTAGATACGCAGTATTTT; cdr3_aa: CASSESGFLDTQYF
clone_size: -; v_call: TRBV7-8; d_call: -; j_call: TRBJ1-3; cdr3_nt: TGTGCCAGCAGCTTAGTGGGCAGCTCTGGAAACACCATATATTTT; cdr3_aa: CASSLVGSSGNTIYF
clone_size: -; v_call: TRBV28; d_call: TRBD2; j_call: TRBJ2-1; cdr3_nt: TGTGCCAGCAGTTTAGTCCCAGCGGGGGGCAATGAGCAGTTCTTC; cdr3_aa: CASSLVPAGGNEQFF
clone_size: few; v_call: TRBV27; d_call: -; j_call: TRBJ1-6; cdr3_nt: TGTGCCAGCAGTTTAAGTCAGGGGCCGAGCGCACCCCTCCACTTT; cdr3_aa: CASSLSQGPSAPLHF
clone_size: -; v_call: TRBV7-9; d_call: TRBD1; j_call: TRBJ2-7; cdr3_nt: TGTGCCAGCAGCCCCTTGACAGGGATGGCCTACGAGCAGTACTTC; cdr3_aa: CASSPLTGMAYEQYF
clone_size: -; v_call: TRBV25-1; d_call: TRBD1; j_call: TRBJ2-1; cdr3_nt: TGTGCCAGCAAGGGGACAGACAATGAGCAGTTCTTC; cdr3_aa: CASKGTDNEQFF
clone_size: -; v_call: TRBV29-1; d_call: TRBD1; j_call: TRBJ1-1; cdr3_nt: TGCAGCGCTACTATCGTCCGGGACAGGGGGAACACTGAAGCTTTCTTT; cdr3_aa: CSATIVRDRGNTEAFF
clone_size: -; v_call: TRBV4-1; d_call: -; j_call: TRBJ2-5; cdr3_nt: TGCGCCAGCAGCCAAGAAGTGGCGGAGGGCCTACGAGAGACCCAGTACTTC; cdr3_aa: CASSQEVAEGLRETQYF
clone_size: -; v_call: TRBV10-3; d_call: -; j_call: TRBJ1-5; cdr3_nt: TGTGCCATCTCCGGCCGGGACACAAATCAGCCCCAGCATTTT; cdr3_aa: CAISGRDTNQPQHF
clone_size: -; v_call: TRBV6-1; d_call: TRBD1; j_call: TRBJ2-5; cdr3_nt: TGTGCCAGCAGTGAGGGACAGGGGTACCAAGAGACCCAGTACTTC; cdr3_aa: CASSEGQGYQETQYF
clone_size: -; v_call: TRBV4-1; d_call: -; j_call: TRBJ2-1; cdr3_nt: TGCGCCAGCAGCCAAGAGGCCCTTTCAAACAATGAGCAGTTCTTC; cdr3_aa: CASSQEALSNNEQFF
clone_size: once; v_call: TRBV19; d_call: -; j_call: TRBJ1-1; cdr3_nt: TGTGCCAGTAGTGTCTCCCCGGACACTGAAGCTTTCTTT; cdr3_aa: CASSVSPDTEAFF
clone_size: few; v_call: TRBV7-6; d_call: TRBD2; j_call: TRBJ2-7; cdr3_nt: TGTGCCAGCAGCTTAGTGCTAGCGGGTAGCGAGCAGTACTTC; cdr3_aa: CASSLVLAGSEQYF